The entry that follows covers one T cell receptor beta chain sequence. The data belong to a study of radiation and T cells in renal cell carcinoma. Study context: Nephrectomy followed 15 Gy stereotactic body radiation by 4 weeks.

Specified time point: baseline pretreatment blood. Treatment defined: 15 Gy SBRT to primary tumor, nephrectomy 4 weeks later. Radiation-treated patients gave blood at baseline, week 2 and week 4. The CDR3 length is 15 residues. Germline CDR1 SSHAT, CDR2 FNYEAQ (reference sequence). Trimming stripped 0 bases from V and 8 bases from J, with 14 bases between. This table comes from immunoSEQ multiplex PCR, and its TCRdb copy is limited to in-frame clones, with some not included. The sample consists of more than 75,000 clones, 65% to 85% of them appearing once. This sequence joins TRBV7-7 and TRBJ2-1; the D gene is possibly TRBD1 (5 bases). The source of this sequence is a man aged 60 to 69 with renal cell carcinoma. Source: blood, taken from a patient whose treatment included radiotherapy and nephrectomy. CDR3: CASSLAGPGIDEQFF. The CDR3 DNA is TGTGCCAGCAGCTTAGCGGGGCCAGGGATCGATGAGCAGTTCTTC. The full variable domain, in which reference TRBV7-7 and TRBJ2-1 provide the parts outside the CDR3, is GAGVSQSPRYKVTKRGQDVTLRCDPISSHATLYWYQQALGQGPEFLTYFNYEAQPDKSGLPSDRFSAERPEGSISTLTIQRTEQRDSAMYRCASSLAGPGIDEQFFGPGTRLTVL.